The 20 T cell receptor beta chains reported below all come from one sample, sequenced in a study of cytotoxic CD8 clonotypes in ibrutinib-treated CLL. Sequencing was performed with immunoSEQ multiplex PCR; in TCRdb, only in-frame clones are kept and a portion is missing. This repertoire shows approximately 47,000 clones, roughly three fifths found once; its top ten account for 28%. Sequencing was performed on PBMCs, taken after 24 months of ibrutinib treatment. These receptors originate from a human donor with chronic lymphocytic leukemia.

The chain recombines TRBV6-1 with TRBJ2-7; D is unclear. V lost 4 bases, J lost 6 bases, and 13 bases lay in between. This CDR3 contains 13 residues. Germline V gene data show CDR1 as MNHNS and CDR2 as SASEGT. CDR3 coding DNA: TGTGCCAGCAGTGTCGAAAGGAGAGGCGAGCAGTACTTC. Amino acid sequence: CASSVERRGEQYF.

This clone came up a few times. The J gene is TRBJ2-2, the V gene TRBV28, with TRBD1 as a possible D gene (6 bases). CDR3 length: 14 residues. V was pared by 2 bases and J by 6 bases, with 10 bases between. Germline V gives CDR1 MDHEN, CDR2 SYDVKM. CDR3: CASSLQGIAGELFF. The CDR3 coding sequence is TGTGCCAGCAGTTTACAGGGGATCGCCGGGGAGCTGTTTTTT.

The rearrangement links TRBV18 to TRBJ1-2, with 10 bases that match TRBD1. The CDR3 length is 15 residues. CDR1 is KGHSH and CDR2 is LQKENI in the germline V gene. V gave up 3 bases and J gave up 8 bases; unmatched junction bases: 9. The DNA of the CDR3 is TGTGCCAGCTCACCTCCCGACAGGGGGCGCGGAGGCTACACCTTC. This sequence encodes CASSPPDRGRGGYTF.

The chain has TRBV2 and TRBJ1-3; 11 bases map to TRBD1. V lost 8 bases, J lost 7 bases, and 7 bases stayed unmatched. The CDR3 is 14 amino acids. Germline V CDR1 and CDR2: SNHLY, FYNNEI. The chain's CDR3 is CASLRTGGINTIYF. CDR3 bases: TGTGCCAGCCTTCGGACAGGGGGCATTAACACCATATATTTT.

Of note for this clone: Other DNA sequences in the same sample also yield this CDR3. The V call is TRBV6-5, the J call TRBJ1-1; D remains unclear. Trimming cost V 2 bases and J 1 base, with 5 bases left between them. There are 13 residues in the CDR3. Germline V gene data show CDR1 as MNHEY and CDR2 as SVGAGI. The CDR3 nucleotides are TGTGCCAGCAGTTACGGCCCGAACACTGAAGCTTTCTTT. Translating gives CASSYGPNTEAFF.

This chain links TRBV7-6 with TRBJ2-3; unclear D gene. Germline CDR1 SGHVS, CDR2 FNYEAQ. There are 14 residues in the CDR3. Trimming removed 3 bases at V and 1 base at J, with 8 bases between. In nucleotides, the CDR3 is TGTGCCAGCAGCTTTATAACGGGCACAGATACGCAGTATTTT. As protein: CASSFITGTDTQYF.

This clone was counted a few times. The V gene is TRBV27, the J gene TRBJ2-1; no clear D. This CDR3 region has 10 residues. Looked up from germline, CDR1 is MNHEY and CDR2 is SMNVEV (reference sequence). The V gene lost 10 bases and the J gene lost 10 bases, with 11 bases spanning the gap. The CDR3 spells CATGLREQFF. The DNA of the CDR3 is TGTGCCACAGGCCTACGCGAGCAGTTCTTC.

The chain couples TRBV6-1 to TRBJ2-1, with TRBD1 matching over 8 bases. Per germline, CDR1 MNHNS and CDR2 SASEGT. The CDR3 is 13 amino acids. J gave up 12 bases and V 1 base, and 5 bases lay outside the gene matches. CDR3 sequence reads: CASSEDRGSRQFF. The CDR3 nucleotides read TGTGCCAGCAGTGAAGACAGGGGGTCTCGGCAGTTCTTC.

The CDR3 is CASSADSGANVLTF. CDR3 bases: TGTGCCAGCAGCGCAGACTCTGGGGCCAACGTCCTGACTTTC. The V and J genes are TRBV7-8 and TRBJ2-6; no clear D gene. Germline V gene lookup returns CDR1 SGHVS and CDR2 FQNEAQ. Trimming took 5 bases from V and 0 from J, leaving 5 bases between them. This CDR3 has 14 amino acids. Drawing the rest from reference TRBV7-8 and TRBJ2-6, the complete variable domain is GAGVSQSPRYKVAKRGQDVALRCDPISGHVSLFWYQQALGQGPEFLTYFQNEAQLDKSGLPSDRFFAERPEGSVSTLKIQRTQQEDSAVYLCASSADSGANVLTFGAGSRLTVL.

The chain uses TRBV7-8 and TRBJ2-7; perhaps TRBD2 as D (5 bases). V was shortened by 8 bases and J by 2 bases, with 13 bases between the two germline ends. Germline assignment: CDR1 SGHVS and CDR2 FQNEAQ. The CDR3 contains 13 residues. This chain's CDR3 is CASGARRPYEQYF. DNA for the CDR3: TGTGCCAGCGGCGCAAGGAGGCCCTACGAGCAGTACTTC. Using reference TRBV7-8 and TRBJ2-7 for the parts outside the CDR3, the full variable domain is GAGVSQSPRYKVAKRGQDVALRCDPISGHVSLFWYQQALGQGPEFLTYFQNEAQLDKSGLPSDRFFAERPEGSVSTLKIQRTQQEDSAVYLCASGARRPYEQYFGPGTRLTVT.

This clone came up many times. The gene calls are TRBV5-1 and TRBJ1-6; 8 bases align to TRBD1. The CDR3 length is 15 residues. From germline, CDR1 is SGHRS and CDR2 YFSETQ. After removal of 6 bases from V and 10 bases from J, the junction contained 12 bases not matched to a gene. The CDR3: CASKRETGERSPLHF. As DNA, the CDR3 is TGCGCCAGCAAACGGGAGACAGGGGAGAGGTCACCCCTCCACTTT. The whole variable domain, filled in from reference TRBV5-1 and TRBJ1-6, reads KAGVTQTPRYLIKTRGQQVTLSCSPISGHRSVSWYQQTPGQGLQFLFEYFSETQRNKGNFPGRFSGRQFSNSRSEMNVSTLELGDSALYLCASKRETGERSPLHFGNGTRLTVT.

J is TRBJ2-5 and V is TRBV6-1; D gene unclear. The CDR3 length is 13 residues. The germline V and J ends were trimmed by 2 bases and 7 bases, with 11 bases remaining between them. The germline V gene encodes CDR1 MNHNS and CDR2 SASEGT. The CDR3 sequence is CASSEWSRVTQYF. CDR3 in DNA: TGTGCCAGCAGTGAATGGTCCCGCGTGACCCAGTACTTC.

V gene TRBV7-2 combines with J gene TRBJ1-2; TRBD1 is a possible D gene (5 bases). The CDR3 loop spans 16 amino acids. With 0 bases removed from V and 1 base from J, the gap between germline ends came to 12 bases. Germline CDR1 SGHTA, CDR2 FQGNSA. CDR3 in amino acids: CASSLASGGVNYGYTF. CDR3 nucleotides: TGTGCCAGCAGCTTAGCGTCCGGGGGGGTTAACTATGGCTACACCTTC.

The rearrangement links TRBV4-1 to TRBJ2-7, with 8 bases fitting TRBD2. CDR3 length equals 18 residues. From germline, CDR1 is MGHRA and CDR2 YSYEKL. The V segment lost 0 bases and the J segment 2 bases; nucleotides outside the gene matches: 12. The CDR3 is CASSQDAPWAGGAYEQYF. The CDR3 region has the DNA TGCGCCAGCAGCCAAGATGCCCCTTGGGCGGGGGGAGCCTACGAGCAGTACTTC.

The table lists this clone with a few counts. This sequence joins TRBV5-1 and TRBJ2-7, with 12 positions matching TRBD2. The germline V gene has CDR1 SGHRS and CDR2 YFSETQ. The CDR3 is made up of 15 amino acids. The V gene end was trimmed by 0 bases and the J gene end by 4 bases; junction bases not matched to a gene: 2. CDR3 in amino acids: CASSLELAGGYEQYF. The CDR3 DNA sequence: TGCGCCAGCAGCTTGGAACTAGCGGGGGGATACGAGCAGTACTTC.

The chain has TRBV9 and TRBJ1-6, with D tentatively TRBD1 (6 bases). This CDR3 has 15 residues. The germline gives CDR1 SGDLS, CDR2 YYNGEE. Trimming stripped 4 bases from V and 7 bases from J, with 15 bases between. The DNA of the CDR3 is TGTGCCAGCAGCCCGAGAGGACAGCTAAATTCACCCCTCCACTTT. This codes for CASSPRGQLNSPLHF.

This clone occurred once. The chain joins TRBV19 to TRBJ2-2, with TRBD1 matching 8 bases. From germline, CDR1 is LNHDA and CDR2 SQIVND (reference sequence). The V and J ends lost 8 bases and 0 bases, in that order; junction bases with no gene match: 2. This CDR3 has 14 amino acids. The CDR3 spells CASRTGPNTGELFF. CDR3 bases: TGTGCCAGTCGGACAGGGCCGAACACCGGGGAGCTGTTTTTT.

In its sample, this clone was seen a few times. The chain joins TRBV4-2 to TRBJ1-1, with D tentatively TRBD1 (5 bases). There are 16 residues in the CDR3. V lost 9 bases to trimming and J lost 3 bases, with 23 bases between them. CDR1 is LGHNA and CDR2 is YNFKEQ in the germline V gene. This CDR3 reads CASTFGANRGHTEAFF. The DNA for the CDR3 is TGTGCCAGTACCTTCGGGGCCAATCGGGGACACACTGAAGCTTTCTTT.

The chain joins TRBV5-8 to TRBJ1-5, with D possibly matching TRBD1 (5 bases). The germline V and J ends were trimmed by 2 bases and 2 bases, with 14 bases remaining between them. CDR3 length equals 16 residues. Germline lookup yields CDR1 SGHTS and CDR2 YDEGEE. The CDR3 DNA reads TGTGCCAGCAGCTTCTGGCAGGGAGGTGGCAATCAGCCCCAGCATTTT. Protein product: CASSFWQGGGNQPQHF.

The V call is TRBV21-1, the J call TRBJ2-2; the DNA was not compared with TRBD1, the D call given in the table. TRBV21-1 is marked as a pseudogene. The CDR3 is 18 amino acids. CDR3 amino acids: CASSDQCDRACFGGELFF. In DNA, the CDR3 is TGTGCCAGCAGCGATCAGTGTGACAGGGCATGTTTCGGCGGGGAGCTGTTTTTT.